This TCR beta chain was found in a study of beta chain features in type 1 diabetes. Study-wide results and limits: A greater similarity of naive, central memory and Treg TCRB repertoires was seen among patients than among healthy donors. HLA effects on TCRB rearrangement stayed unresolved here.

All of the isolated RNA was reverse transcribed, so expressed TCRB transcripts were sequenced. Repertoires were generated with immunoSEQ multiplex PCR, while TCRdb's copy carries only in-frame clones and drops some. This sample has around 280,000 clones, with about 8.5% found just once. Germline V CDR1 and CDR2: SGHTA, FQGNSA. The CDR3 runs 15 residues. V gave up 4 bases and J gave up 3 bases, with 16 bases separating them. This clone was seen a handful of times. As yet, its antigen is unknown. The V gene is TRBV7-2, the J gene TRBJ2-7; D unresolved. The sequenced sample consisted of central memory CD4+ T cells from blood. The origin of this receptor is a woman aged 18-35 years in good health. The CDR3 sequence: CASSSIDTRDYEQYF. The CDR3, as DNA: TGTGCCAGCAGCTCCATCGACACAAGAGACTACGAGCAGTACTTC.